A selection of T cell receptor beta chains follows, all from one sample in a study of T cell responses to AZD1222 COVID-19 vaccine. Assay used: immunoSEQ multiplex PCR; TCRdb lists only in-frame clones, some missing. The sample holds some 120,000 clones, 80% to 90% seen once. Sequencing was performed on peripheral blood, taken on day 0 of AZD1222 vaccination. The source is an adult in good health. Each CDR3 is given with its conserved first and last residue. Fields, in order: V gene, clone size, J gene, D gene, CDR3 DNA, CDR3 protein. A D gene is named only where the DNA matches it firmly. Rows give clone size only sometimes, using once, few, many, or a class for an expanded clone.

TRBV24-1,NA,TRBJ1-5,NA,TGTGCCACCTCAGCTCTCAATAGCAATCAGCCCCAGCATTTT,CATSALNSNQPQHF
TRBV4-1,NA,TRBJ1-6,NA,TGCGCCAGCAGCCAAGCCGAGATTGGTAATTCACCCCTCCACTTT,CASSQAEIGNSPLHF
TRBV7-8,NA,TRBJ2-7,TRBD2,TGTGCCAGCAGCTTAGGTCCTAGCGGGATCCACGAGCAGTACTTC,CASSLGPSGIHEQYF
TRBV28,NA,TRBJ1-2,TRBD1,TGTGCCAGCAGTTTAAGACAGGGGGTAGGCTACACCTTC,CASSLRQGVGYTF
TRBV5-1,NA,TRBJ2-1,TRBD2,TGCGCCAGCAGCTTGGTGGCTAGCGGGAGCTATGAGCAGTTCTTC,CASSLVASGSYEQFF
TRBV6-5,NA,TRBJ2-2,TRBD1,TGTGCCAGCAGTTGGAGGGGACAGGGGGCAGCCGGGGAGCTGTTTTTT,CASSWRGQGAAGELFF
TRBV28,NA,TRBJ1-2,NA,TGTGCCAGCAGCTTACCCCCCGGGACTAGACCTAACTATGGCTACACCTTC,CASSLPPGTRPNYGYTF
TRBV30,NA,TRBJ2-5,NA,TGTGCCTGGAGTGCGGGGGGCGGGGAGACCCAGTACTTC,CAWSAGGGETQYF
TRBV27,few,TRBJ2-4,NA,TGTGCCAGCAGTTTTGAGGGGACAATAGCCAAAAACATTCAGTACTTC,CASSFEGTIAKNIQYF
TRBV19,NA,TRBJ1-4,NA,TGTGCCAGTAGGTGGCAGGGAGGTGCAACTAATGAAAAACTGTTTTTT,CASRWQGGATNEKLFF
TRBV29-1,few,TRBJ2-7,TRBD2,TGCAGCGTTGTTGGCGGGAGCGTCCCCCTTAACTTC,CSVVGGSVPLNF
TRBV6-6,NA,TRBJ2-7,NA,TGTGCCAGTAGTCGGAGCTCCTACGAGCAGTACTTC,CASSRSSYEQYF
TRBV28,NA,TRBJ1-1,NA,TGTGCCAGCAGTTGGGGGCCCTATGGTGTGAACACTGAAGCTTTCTTT,CASSWGPYGVNTEAFF
TRBV5-8,NA,TRBJ2-1,TRBD1,TGTGCCAGCAGCCTACAGGGGGACTCCTACAATGAGCAGTTCTTC,CASSLQGDSYNEQFF
TRBV6-4,NA,TRBJ1-3,NA,TGTGCCAGCAGCCGAGAGTGGGGCTCTGGAAACACCATATATTTT,CASSREWGSGNTIYF
TRBV5-4,NA,TRBJ1-6,NA,TGTGCCAGCAGCCCGGGACACACGGATCGCTATAATTCACCCCTCCACTTT,CASSPGHTDRYNSPLHF
TRBV4-1,NA,TRBJ2-7,TRBD2,TGCGCCAGCAGCCAATTAGCGGGCGCTAACTACGAGCAGTACTTC,CASSQLAGANYEQYF
TRBV7-2,NA,TRBJ2-5,NA,TGTGCCAGCAGCTTAGGAGGGGCTCAAGAGACCCAGTACTTC,CASSLGGAQETQYF
TRBV6-5,NA,TRBJ2-7,TRBD1,TGTGCCAGCCAATCGCCAGGGACAGGGGCCTACGAGCAGTACTTC,CASQSPGTGAYEQYF
TRBV4-2,NA,TRBJ2-1,NA,TGTGCCAGCAGCCAAGATCAGGGATCCAACAATGAGCAGTTCTTC,CASSQDQGSNNEQFF
TRBV5-6,NA,TRBJ2-7,TRBD1,TGTGCCAGCAGCTGGGACAGCAACGCTTCCTACGAGCAGTACTTC,CASSWDSNASYEQYF
TRBV13,NA,TRBJ2-3,NA,TGTGCCAGCAGCTTAGGACAGGGCACAGATACGCAGTATTTT,CASSLGQGTDTQYF
TRBV20-1,NA,TRBJ1-2,NA,TGCAGTGGGGAGGGGAGCTATGGCTACACCTTC,CSGEGSYGYTF
TRBV28,NA,TRBJ1-2,NA,TGTGCCAGCAGTCCCGGGGACGACTATGGCTACACCTTC,CASSPGDDYGYTF
TRBV2,few,TRBJ1-1,NA,TGTGCCAGCAACGGAATGGAACGGTACACTGAAGCTTTCTTT,CASNGMERYTEAFF
TRBV30,NA,TRBJ2-7,NA,TGTGCCTGGAGACCCAAAGGGACGGTTCGTTACGAGCAGTACTTC,CAWRPKGTVRYEQYF
TRBV19,once,TRBJ2-7,NA,TGTGCCAGTAGTATTATCGAGGGAAACGAGCAGTACTTC,CASSIIEGNEQYF
TRBV29-1,few,TRBJ1-4,NA,TGCAGCGCCGCGATCGGGGTGACATCTAATGAAAAACTGTTTTTT,CSAAIGVTSNEKLFF
TRBV19,NA,TRBJ2-7,NA,TGTGCCAGTCGCGGCCGTGGCGGAGACTCCTACGAGCAGTACTTC,CASRGRGGDSYEQYF
TRBV5-1,NA,TRBJ2-2,NA,TGCGCCAGCAGCAGTCGGCAGGGGCCCGGGGAGCTGTTTTTT,CASSSRQGPGELFF
TRBV5-6,NA,TRBJ2-7,TRBD1,TGTGCCAGCAGGGGCAGGGGGCGCCCCGAGCAGTACTTC,CASRGRGRPEQYF
TRBV11-3,NA,TRBJ2-7,NA,TGTGCCAGCAGCTTATACTCCGGGGACTACGAGCAGTACTTC,CASSLYSGDYEQYF
TRBV6-2/TRBV6-3,few,TRBJ2-7,NA,TGTGCCAGCAGTTACTCTCCGTTATCCTACGAGCAGTACTTC,CASSYSPLSYEQYF
TRBV6-5,NA,TRBJ1-4,NA,TGTGCCAGCAGTCTCTCAGGACAAGAAAAACTGTTTTTT,CASSLSGQEKLFF
TRBV4-2,NA,TRBJ1-1,NA,TGTGCCAGCAGCCAAGGGACTTCTGAAGCTTTCTTT,CASSQGTSEAFF
TRBV2,NA,TRBJ1-4,TRBD1,TGTGCCAGCAACCTAGGACAGGGTTCCTATGAAAAACTGTTTTTT,CASNLGQGSYEKLFF
TRBV7-9,many,TRBJ2-7,TRBD2,TGTGCCAGCAGCTCAGCGGGGACCGACGAGCAGTACTTC,CASSSAGTDEQYF
TRBV30,NA,TRBJ2-3,NA,TGTGCCCCGGTGGAGCCCCGGGACACCTACACAGATACGCAGTATTTT,CAPVEPRDTYTDTQYF
TRBV28,NA,TRBJ1-1,NA,TGTGCCAGCAGTCCTTCCAGAGAAAACACTGAAGCTTTCTTT,CASSPSRENTEAFF
TRBV5-8,NA,TRBJ1-4,NA,TGTGCCAGCAGCTTGGGGGTTGGCGAAAAACTGTTTTTT,CASSLGVGEKLFF
TRBV28,NA,TRBJ1-2,NA,TGTGCCAGCAGTTTCGACAGCTATGGCTACACCTTC,CASSFDSYGYTF
TRBV5-1,NA,TRBJ1-2,NA,TGCGCCAGCAGCTTCGCAGGGTGGGATGGCTACACCTTC,CASSFAGWDGYTF
TRBV10-1,NA,TRBJ2-1,NA,TGCGCCAGCAGTGAGAACATACTCGGGGGCGAGCAGTTCTTC,CASSENILGGEQFF
TRBV11-3,NA,TRBJ2-7,NA,TGTGCCAGCAGCTTAGTCCAGGGAGTTCCCTACGAGCAGTACTTC,CASSLVQGVPYEQYF
TRBV5-1,NA,TRBJ2-1,TRBD2,TGCGCCAGCAGCCCAAGCGGGAGCACCAATGAGCAGTTCTTC,CASSPSGSTNEQFF
TRBV21-1,NA,TRBJ1-1,NA,TGTGCCAGCAGCAAACTCTTAGACAGGGAGGGCTTTGACGTGGACACTGAAGCTTTCTTT,CASSKLLDREGFDVDTEAFF
TRBV12-3/TRBV12-4,NA,TRBJ1-1,NA,TGTGCCAGCAGTTTCCGCAGGGACACTGAAGCTTTCTTT,CASSFRRDTEAFF
TRBV5-1,NA,TRBJ2-1,TRBD2,TGCGCCAGCAGCTTGGCGGCGTGGCTAGCGGGGGATGAGAAGTTCTTC,CASSLAAWLAGDEKFF
TRBV19,NA,TRBJ2-7,TRBD2,TGTGCCAGTCAACAACCGGGACTAGCGGGAGGGCCGCACGAGCAGTACTTC,CASQQPGLAGGPHEQYF
TRBV28,once,TRBJ2-1,TRBD2,TGTGCCAGCAGTCTCGCTCCAGGACTAGCGGGTTACTACAATGAGCAGTTCTTC,CASSLAPGLAGYYNEQFF